This T cell receptor (beta chain) comes out of a study of shared clonotypes between healthy human individuals. Points from the study as a whole: The study found about 4.6% of naive CD4 clonotypes shared across four donors. A generally larger estimated richness was seen in naive subsets than in memory subsets. Sampling covered nothing but blood. Tissue TCR repertoires likely differ from those found in blood.

V gave up 6 bases and J gave up 0 bases, with 15 bases separating them. This CDR3 has 16 residues. Germline CDR1 reads SNHLY; CDR2 reads FYNNEI. Comments on this clone: Its antigen is still unknown.

The assay used deep level. Assay: immunoSEQ multiplex PCR; the TCRdb copy retains only in-frame clones and omits some. This sample has about 580,000 clones; 95% to 98% occur once, and the top ten carry 0.3%. In the naive CD8 group, cells lacked CD45RO and were positively selected for CCR7, so terminally differentiated effector memory CD45RA+ cells were left out. This chain uses TRBV2 with TRBJ2-1, with no clear D. Input material: naive CD8+ T cells sorted from blood. This sequence originates from a man under 40 in good health. CDR3 DNA: TGTGCCAGCAGGGAAACACAGCAGAGCTCCTACAATGAGCAGTTCTTC. Protein: CASRETQQSSYNEQFF.